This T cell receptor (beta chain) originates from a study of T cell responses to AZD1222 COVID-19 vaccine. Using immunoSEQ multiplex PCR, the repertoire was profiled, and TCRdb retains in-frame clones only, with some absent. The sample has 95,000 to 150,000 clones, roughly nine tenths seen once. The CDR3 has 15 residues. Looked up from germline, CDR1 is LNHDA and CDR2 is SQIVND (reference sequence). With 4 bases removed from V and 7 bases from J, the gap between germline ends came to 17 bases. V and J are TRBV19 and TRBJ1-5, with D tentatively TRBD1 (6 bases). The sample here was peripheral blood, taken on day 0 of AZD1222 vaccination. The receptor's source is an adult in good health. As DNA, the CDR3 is TGTGCCAGTAGTACGCGACAGGCTCTCGACCAGCCCCAGCATTTT. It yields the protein CASSTRQALDQPQHF.